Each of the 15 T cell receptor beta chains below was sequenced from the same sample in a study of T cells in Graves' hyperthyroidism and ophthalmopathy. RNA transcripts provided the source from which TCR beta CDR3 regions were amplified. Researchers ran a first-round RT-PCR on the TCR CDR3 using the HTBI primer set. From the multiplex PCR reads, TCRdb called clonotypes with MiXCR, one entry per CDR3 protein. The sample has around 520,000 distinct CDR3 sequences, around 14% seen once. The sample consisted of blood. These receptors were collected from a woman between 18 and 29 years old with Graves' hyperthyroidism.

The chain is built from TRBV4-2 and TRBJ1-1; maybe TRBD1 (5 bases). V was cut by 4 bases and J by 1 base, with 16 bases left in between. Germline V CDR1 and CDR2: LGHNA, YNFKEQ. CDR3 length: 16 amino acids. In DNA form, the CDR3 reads TGTGCCAGCAGCCTAGATCAGTGGGACTCGAACACTGAAGCTTTCTTT. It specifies CASSLDQWDSNTEAFF.

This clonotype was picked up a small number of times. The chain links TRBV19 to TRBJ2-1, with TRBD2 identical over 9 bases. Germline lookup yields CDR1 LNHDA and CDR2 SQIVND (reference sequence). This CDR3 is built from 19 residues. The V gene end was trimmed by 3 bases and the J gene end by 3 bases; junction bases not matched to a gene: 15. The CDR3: CASSIGILGLAGYYNEQFF. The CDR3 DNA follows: TGTGCCAGTAGTATCGGGATTTTGGGTCTAGCGGGATACTACAATGAGCAGTTCTTC.

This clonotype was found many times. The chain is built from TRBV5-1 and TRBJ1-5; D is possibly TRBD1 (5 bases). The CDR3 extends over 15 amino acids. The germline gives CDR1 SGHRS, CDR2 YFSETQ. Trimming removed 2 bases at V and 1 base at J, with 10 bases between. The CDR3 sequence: CASSLPGGSNQPQHF. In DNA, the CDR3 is TGCGCCAGCAGCTTACCCGGGGGAAGCAATCAGCCCCAGCATTTT. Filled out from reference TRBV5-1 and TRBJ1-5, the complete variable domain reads KAGVTQTPRYLIKTRGQQVTLSCSPISGHRSVSWYQQTPGQGLQFLFEYFSETQRNKGNFPGRFSGRQFSNSRSEMNVSTLELGDSALYLCASSLPGGSNQPQHFGDGTRLSIL.

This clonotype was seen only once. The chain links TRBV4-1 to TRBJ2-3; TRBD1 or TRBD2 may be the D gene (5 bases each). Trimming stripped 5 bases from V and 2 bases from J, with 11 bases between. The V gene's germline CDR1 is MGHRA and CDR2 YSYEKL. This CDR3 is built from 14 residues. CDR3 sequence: CASSFGTLTDTQYF. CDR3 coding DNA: TGCGCCAGCAGCTTTGGGACGCTCACAGATACGCAGTATTTT.

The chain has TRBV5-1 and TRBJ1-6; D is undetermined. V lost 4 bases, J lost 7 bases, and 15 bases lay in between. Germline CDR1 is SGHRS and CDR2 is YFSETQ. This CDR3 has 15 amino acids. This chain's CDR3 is CASSRGAEQNSPLHF. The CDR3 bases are TGCGCCAGCAGCCGAGGTGCAGAGCAAAATTCACCCCTCCACTTT. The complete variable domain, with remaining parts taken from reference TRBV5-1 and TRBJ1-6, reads KAGVTQTPRYLIKTRGQQVTLSCSPISGHRSVSWYQQTPGQGLQFLFEYFSETQRNKGNFPGRFSGRQFSNSRSEMNVSTLELGDSALYLCASSRGAEQNSPLHFGNGTRLTVT.

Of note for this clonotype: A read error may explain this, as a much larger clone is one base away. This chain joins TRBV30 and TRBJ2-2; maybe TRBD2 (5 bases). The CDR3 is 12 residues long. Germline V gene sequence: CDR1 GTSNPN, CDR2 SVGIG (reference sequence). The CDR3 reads CAWRAGAGEPFF. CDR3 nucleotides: TGTGCCTGGAGGGCCGGAGCCGGGGAGCCGTTTTTT.

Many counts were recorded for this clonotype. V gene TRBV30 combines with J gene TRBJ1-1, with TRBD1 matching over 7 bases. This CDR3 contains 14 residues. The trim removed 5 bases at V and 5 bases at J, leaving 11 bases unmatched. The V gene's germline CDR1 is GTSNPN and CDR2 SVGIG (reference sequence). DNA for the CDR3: TGTGCCTGGGCCCCGGACAGGTTTCAGACTGAAGCTTTCTTT. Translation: CAWAPDRFQTEAFF. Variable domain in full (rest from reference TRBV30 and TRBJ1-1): SQTIHQWPATLVQPVGSPLSLECTVEGTSNPNLYWYRQAAGRGLQLLFYSVGIGQISSEVPQNLSASRPQDRQFILSSKKLLLSDSGFYLCAWAPDRFQTEAFFGQGTRLTVV.

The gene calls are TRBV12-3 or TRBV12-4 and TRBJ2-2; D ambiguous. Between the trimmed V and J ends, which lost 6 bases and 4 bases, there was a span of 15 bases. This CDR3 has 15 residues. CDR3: CASSSHSGFTGELFF. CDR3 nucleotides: TGTGCCAGCAGCTCCCACTCCGGATTCACCGGGGAGCTGTTTTTT.

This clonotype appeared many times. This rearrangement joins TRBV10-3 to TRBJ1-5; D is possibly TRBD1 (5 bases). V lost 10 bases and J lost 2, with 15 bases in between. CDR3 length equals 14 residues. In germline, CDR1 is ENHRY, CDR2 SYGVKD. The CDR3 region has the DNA TGTGCCAGCCGGGACGTTCATGGCAATCAGCCCCAGCATTTT. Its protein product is CASRDVHGNQPQHF.

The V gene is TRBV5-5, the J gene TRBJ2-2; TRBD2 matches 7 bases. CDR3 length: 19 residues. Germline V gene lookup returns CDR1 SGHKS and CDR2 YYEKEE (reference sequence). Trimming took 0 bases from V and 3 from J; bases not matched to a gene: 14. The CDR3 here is CASSLGVSGGGPYTGELFF. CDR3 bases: TGTGCCAGCAGCTTGGGTGTTTCGGGGGGAGGGCCTTACACCGGGGAGCTGTTTTTT.

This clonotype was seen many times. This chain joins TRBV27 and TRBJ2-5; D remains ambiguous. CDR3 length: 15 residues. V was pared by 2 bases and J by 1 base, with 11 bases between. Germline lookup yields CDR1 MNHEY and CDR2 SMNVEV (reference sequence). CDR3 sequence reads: CASSLGPEIQETQYF. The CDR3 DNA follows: TGTGCCAGCAGTTTAGGGCCCGAGATCCAAGAGACCCAGTACTTC.

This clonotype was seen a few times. The CDR3 DNA reads TGCGCCAGCAGCCCAGGGACGACTAGCAATCAGCCCCAGCATTTT. This codes for CASSPGTTSNQPQHF. The chain is built from TRBV5-1 and TRBJ1-5; maybe TRBD1 (5 bases). The CDR3 extends over 15 amino acids. The V end lost 4 bases, the J end lost 0 bases, and 11 bases lay between the germline ends. The V gene's germline CDR1 is SGHRS and CDR2 YFSETQ.

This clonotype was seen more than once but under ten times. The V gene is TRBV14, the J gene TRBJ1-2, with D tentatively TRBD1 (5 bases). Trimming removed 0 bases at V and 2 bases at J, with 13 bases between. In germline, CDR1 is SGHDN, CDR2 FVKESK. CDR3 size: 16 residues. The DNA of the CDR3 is TGTGCCAGCAGCCAAGATCATGGCAGGGCCAACTATGGCTACACCTTC. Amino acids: CASSQDHGRANYGYTF.

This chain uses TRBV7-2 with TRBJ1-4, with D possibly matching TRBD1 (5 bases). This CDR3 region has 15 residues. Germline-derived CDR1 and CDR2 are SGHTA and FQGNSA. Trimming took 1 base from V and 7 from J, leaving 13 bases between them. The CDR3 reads CASSLGGGRGEKLFF. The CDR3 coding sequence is TGTGCCAGCAGCTTAGGGGGCGGGCGGGGTGAAAAACTGTTTTTT.

The DNA for the CDR3 is TGTGCCAGCAGTTCTCTAGCGGGAAAGAACTACAATGAGCAGTTCTTC. It translates to CASSSLAGKNYNEQFF. V gene TRBV28 combines with J gene TRBJ2-1; 9 bases match TRBD2. Trimming removed 4 bases from V and 3 bases from J; junction bases left unmatched: 7. CDR1 and CDR2 (germline): MDHEN, SYDVKM. The CDR3 is made up of 16 amino acids.